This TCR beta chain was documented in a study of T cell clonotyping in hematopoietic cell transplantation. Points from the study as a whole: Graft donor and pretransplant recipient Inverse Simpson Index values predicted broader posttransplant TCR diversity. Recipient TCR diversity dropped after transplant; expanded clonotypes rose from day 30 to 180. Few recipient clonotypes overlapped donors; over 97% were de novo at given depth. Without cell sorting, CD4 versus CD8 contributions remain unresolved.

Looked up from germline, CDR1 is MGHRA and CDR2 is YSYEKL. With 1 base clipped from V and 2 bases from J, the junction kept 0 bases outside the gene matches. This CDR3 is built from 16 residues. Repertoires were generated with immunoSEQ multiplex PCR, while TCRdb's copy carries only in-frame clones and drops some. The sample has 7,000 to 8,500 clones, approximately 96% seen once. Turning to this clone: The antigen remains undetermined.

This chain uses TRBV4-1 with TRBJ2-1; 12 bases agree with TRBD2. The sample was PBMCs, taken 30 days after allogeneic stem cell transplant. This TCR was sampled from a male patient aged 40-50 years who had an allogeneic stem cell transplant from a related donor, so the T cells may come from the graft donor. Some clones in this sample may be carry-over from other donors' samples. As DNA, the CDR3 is TGCGCCAGCAGCCAAGGACTAGCGGGGGCCTACAATGAGCAGTTCTTC. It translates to CASSQGLAGAYNEQFF.